This record looks at one T cell receptor (beta chain) sequence and its context. This entry belongs to a study of cytomegalovirus exposure and HLA in healthy donors. Use of 60 Vbeta and 13 Jbeta primers characterized the PCR. Sequencing used immunoSEQ multiplex PCR; TCRdb keeps in-frame clones, though not all of them. The table has about 100,000 clones, 76% seen once. The CDR3 sequence is 15 residues long. Germline V CDR1 and CDR2: WNHNN, SYGVQD (reference sequence). Unmatched junction bases numbered 4, after V lost 4 bases and J lost 5 bases. V is TRBV10-1 and J is TRBJ2-5; TRBD2 matches at 13 bases. The sample comprised PBMCs. The clonotype originates from a woman in her sixties in good health and CMV-seropositive. The chain's CDR3 is CASSGTSGSRETQYF. The CDR3 DNA is TGCGCCAGCAGTGGGACTAGCGGGAGTAGGGAGACCCAGTACTTC.